The 31 T cell receptor beta chains below were found in one sample sequenced in a study of blood T cell repertoires in COVID-19. Libraries were prepared by immunoSEQ multiplex PCR; TCRdb keeps only in-frame clonotypes and omits some of them. Of 35,000 to 50,000 clones in the sample, around nine tenths were seen once. Source material: peripheral blood. The source is a man aged 55 to 69 with acute or convalescent COVID-19.

V usage is TRBV18 and J usage is TRBJ2-6, with TRBD2 as a possible D gene (5 bases). The CDR3 covers 17 residues. Per the germline V gene, CDR1 is KGHSH and CDR2 is LQKENI. Between the trimmed V and J ends, which lost 2 bases and 2 bases, there was a span of 13 bases. CDR3 bases: TGTGCCAGCTCACCAAAGGCCTTCGGGACTGGGGCCAACGTCCTGACTTTC. Translation gives CASSPKAFGTGANVLTF.

The genes are TRBV9 and TRBJ1-1; weak D call: TRBD1 (6 bases). V lost 0 bases and J lost 4, with 19 bases in between. Germline CDR1 is SGDLS and CDR2 is YYNGEE. There are 17 residues in the CDR3. Here the CDR3 DNA reads TGTGCCAGCAGCGTAGCGGTCGAGGGGGTGGGAGTCACTGAAGCTTTCTTT. Translating it yields CASSVAVEGVGVTEAFF.

The chain employs TRBV6-1 and TRBJ1-1; D ambiguous. Trimming cost V 3 bases and J 1 base, with 9 bases left between them. The germline V gene has CDR1 MNHNS and CDR2 SASEGT. CDR3 length: 14 residues. The CDR3 nucleotides are TGTGCCAGCAGTGAGAACACCCGGAACACTGAAGCTTTCTTT. Its translation: CASSENTRNTEAFF.

In its sample, this clone was seen once. The J gene is TRBJ1-5, the V gene TRBV30; 7 bases map to TRBD1. The CDR3 has 13 residues. The J segment lost 4 bases and the V segment lost 2 bases, leaving 2 bases of the junction unmatched. CDR1 is GTSNPN, CDR2 SVGIG, per germline (reference sequence). The CDR3 bases are TGTGCCTGGAGTCGACAGGGTAATCAGCCCCAGCATTTT. Amino acid sequence: CAWSRQGNQPQHF.

This sequence joins TRBV7-2 and TRBJ2-7, with unresolved D. V lost 1 base to trimming and J lost 2 bases, with 9 bases between them. This CDR3 contains 14 residues. Germline V gene sequence: CDR1 SGHTA, CDR2 FQGNSA. The CDR3 coding sequence is TGTGCCAGCAGCTTAGGTGGTGGGCCCTACGAGCAGTACTTC. This codes for CASSLGGGPYEQYF.

This clone was picked up one time. The chain uses TRBV3-1 (or the pseudogene TRBV3-2) and TRBJ1-1, with 7 bases fitting TRBD1. J was trimmed by 5 bases and V by 4 bases; bases with no gene match: 7. The CDR3 is 14 amino acids. Germline CDR1 is LGHDT and CDR2 is YNNKEL (reference sequence). The CDR3 DNA reads TGTGCCAGCAGCCGGTCCCAGGGGGTTACTGAAGCTTTCTTT. Amino acid sequence: CASSRSQGVTEAFF.

CDR3 protein: CASSLAGLLTGELFF. DNA of the CDR3: TGTGCCAGCAGCTTAGCGGGACTTCTCACCGGGGAGCTGTTTTTT. This chain uses TRBV7-6 with TRBJ2-2; D perhaps matches TRBD2 (6 bases). Per the germline V gene, CDR1 is SGHVS and CDR2 is FNYEAQ. The ends were cut back, 0 bases at V and 4 bases at J, with 9 bases in the middle. The CDR3 contains 15 residues.

The chain combines TRBV6-2 or TRBV6-3 with TRBJ2-7, with TRBD2 matching over 13 bases. Trimming cost V 2 bases and J 2 bases; bases outside gene matches: 15. The CDR3 has 20 amino acids. Germline values: CDR1 MNHEY, CDR2 SVGEGT. This CDR3 is CASSYPGLAGYYSTTYEQYF. The CDR3 DNA follows: TGTGCCAGCAGTTACCCGGGACTAGCGGGGTATTATTCGACGACCTACGAGCAGTACTTC.

This sequence joins TRBV5-4 and TRBJ2-2; 10 nucleotides align to TRBD1. The CDR3 totals 16 residues. Germline-derived CDR1 and CDR2 are SGHNT and YYREEE (reference sequence). The ends lost 0 bases at V and 5 bases at J; junction bases unmatched: 4. Here the CDR3 reads CASSLDGTGVTGELFF. In DNA, the CDR3 is TGTGCCAGCAGCTTGGACGGGACAGGGGTGACCGGGGAGCTGTTTTTT.

The chain combines TRBV28 with TRBJ1-2, with D unresolved. The V gene lost 2 bases and the J gene lost 5 bases, with 6 bases spanning the gap. The germline V gene has CDR1 MDHEN and CDR2 SYDVKM. CDR3 length: 12 amino acids. This chain's CDR3 is CASSLGEYGYTF. The CDR3 DNA reads TGTGCCAGCAGTTTAGGGGAGTATGGCTACACCTTC.

This clone was seen a handful of times. V gene TRBV19 combines with J gene TRBJ2-5; weak D call: TRBD1 (5 bases). The CDR3 contains 12 residues. Germline V gives CDR1 LNHDA, CDR2 SQIVND (reference sequence). The V end lost 4 bases, the J end lost 9 bases, and 12 bases lay between the germline ends. The CDR3 DNA follows: TGTGCCAGTAGTAGTCAGGGTGGACCCCAGTACTTC. Translating gives CASSSQGGPQYF.

J is TRBJ2-1 and V is TRBV14, with 8 bases fitting TRBD1. CDR3 length equals 16 residues. Germline lookup yields CDR1 SGHDN and CDR2 FVKESK. Trimming took 3 bases from V and 0 from J; bases not matched to a gene: 4. CDR3 sequence: CASSHRTGSSYNEQFF. The DNA of the CDR3 is TGTGCCAGCAGCCATAGGACAGGGAGCTCCTACAATGAGCAGTTCTTC.

The chain links TRBV7-2 to TRBJ2-7; D is perhaps TRBD2 (7 bases). This CDR3 is 13 amino acids long. Per the germline V gene, CDR1 is SGHTA and CDR2 is FQGNSA. Trimming stripped 0 bases from V and 6 bases from J, with 9 bases between. CDR3: CASSLARGREQYF. Here the CDR3 DNA reads TGTGCCAGCAGCTTAGCGCGGGGGCGCGAGCAGTACTTC.

The chain is built from TRBV19 and TRBJ2-2; the match to TRBD2 covers 7 bases. Germline CDR1 and CDR2: LNHDA and SQIVND (reference sequence). The CDR3 runs to 18 residues. The junction had 14 bases not matched to a gene; V was cut back by 0 bases and J by 7 bases. The CDR3 DNA reads TGTGCCAGTAGTATAGAGGGACTACCCTCCGGGGTAATCGGGGAGCTGTTTTTT. This encodes CASSIEGLPSGVIGELFF. The variable domain in full, with the rest retrieved from reference TRBV19 and TRBJ2-2, is DGGITQSPKYLFRKEGQNVTLSCEQNLNHDAMYWYRQDPGQGLRLIYYSQIVNDFQKGDIAEGYSVSREKKESFPLTVTSAQKNPTAFYLCASSIEGLPSGVIGELFFGEGSRLTVL.

The chain employs TRBV7-8 and TRBJ2-7, with D possibly being TRBD1 (6 bases). This CDR3 is built from 13 residues. The germline V gene encodes CDR1 SGHVS and CDR2 FQNEAQ. V lost 3 bases to trimming and J lost 7 bases, with 13 bases between them. In DNA form, the CDR3 reads TGTGCCAGCAGCTTGCGGACCGGACAGGAGCAGTACTTC. This translates into CASSLRTGQEQYF.

V gene TRBV6-6 combines with J gene TRBJ1-2; D ambiguous. Between the trimmed V and J ends, which lost 6 bases and 0 bases, there was a span of 8 bases. The CDR3 runs 13 residues. Looked up from germline, CDR1 is MNHNY and CDR2 is SVGAGI (reference sequence). CDR3 residues: CASRTSSNYGYTF. DNA for the CDR3: TGTGCCAGCAGGACAAGTTCTAACTATGGCTACACCTTC.

The chain employs TRBV28 and TRBJ1-1; TRBD1 might be the D (5 bases). The CDR3 totals 14 residues. Germline CDR1 reads MDHEN; CDR2 reads SYDVKM. V was cut by 5 bases and J by 2 bases, with 12 bases left in between. The CDR3 spells CASSTPGTNTEAFF. The CDR3 DNA reads as TGTGCCAGCAGTACCCCAGGGACTAACACTGAAGCTTTCTTT.

The V call is TRBV24-1, the J call TRBJ2-7; tentative D call: TRBD2 (7 bases). Deletions cut 4 bases from V and 3 bases from J, with 24 bases between. The CDR3 has 18 residues. Germline V lookup: CDR1 KGHDR, CDR2 SFDVKD. CDR3 residues: CATSDPPRIAGANYEQYF. In DNA, the CDR3 is TGTGCCACCAGTGACCCGCCCCGCATTGCGGGGGCCAACTACGAGCAGTACTTC.

The V and J genes are TRBV2 and TRBJ1-1; TRBD1 is a possible D gene (5 bases). Between the trimmed V and J ends, which lost 6 bases and 3 bases, there was a span of 14 bases. This CDR3 spans 14 amino acids. Germline assignment: CDR1 SNHLY and CDR2 FYNNEI. In DNA form, the CDR3 reads TGTGCCAGCAGCCGGGTAGGGGTCCACACTGAAGCTTTCTTT. Protein product: CASSRVGVHTEAFF.

This clone was observed a few times. The chain links TRBV20-1 to TRBJ1-2, with TRBD1 matching 8 bases. Germline V CDR1 and CDR2: DFQATT, SNEGSKA (reference sequence). V shed 3 bases and J 3 bases; nucleotides not matched to a gene: 6. This CDR3 spans 14 amino acids. CDR3 loop: CSASIQGADYGYTF. The CDR3 region has the DNA TGCAGTGCTAGTATTCAGGGGGCGGACTATGGCTACACCTTC.

This clone appeared a single time. The V gene is TRBV14, the J gene TRBJ1-6; D not certain. V was pared by 4 bases and J by 4 bases, with 17 bases between. CDR3 length equals 17 residues. From germline, CDR1 is SGHDN and CDR2 FVKESK. The DNA of the CDR3 is TGTGCCAGCAGCCTCACTACCGGTCCCTCTTATAATTCACCCCTCCACTTT. As protein: CASSLTTGPSYNSPLHF.

This chain connects TRBV4-2 to TRBJ1-4, with D uncertain. V was clipped by 0 bases and J by 5 bases, with 13 bases between them. Germline assignment: CDR1 LGHNA and CDR2 YNFKEQ. The CDR3 has 16 amino acids. As DNA, the CDR3 is TGTGCCAGCAGCCAAGATCACATGGGCCGAAATGAAAAACTGTTTTTT. Translation: CASSQDHMGRNEKLFF.

This rearrangement joins TRBV13 to TRBJ1-6; perhaps TRBD1 as D (5 bases). V gave up 5 bases and J gave up 7 bases, with 18 bases separating them. The CDR3 runs 16 residues. The V gene's germline CDR1 is PRHDT and CDR2 FYEKMQ (reference sequence). The CDR3: CASSRNQGDYNSPLHF. The CDR3 nucleotides are TGTGCCAGCAGCCGCAACCAAGGGGACTACAATTCACCCCTCCACTTT.

This chain links TRBV10-2 with TRBJ2-7; TRBD1 is a possible D gene (6 bases). The CDR3 sequence is 12 residues long. Looked up from germline, CDR1 is WSHSY and CDR2 is SAAADI. Trimming pared 6 bases from V and 6 bases from J, leaving 12 bases between. Written as DNA, the CDR3 is TGCGCCAGCAGGACGGACAGCCTCGAGCAGTACTTC. This gives the protein CASRTDSLEQYF.

This rearrangement joins TRBV27 to TRBJ2-1, with D possibly matching TRBD1 (6 bases). The CDR3 extends over 14 amino acids. From germline, CDR1 is MNHEY and CDR2 SMNVEV (reference sequence). V was pared by 5 bases and J by 9 bases, with 17 bases between. The CDR3 loop is CASSQDTGRGEQFF. In nucleotides, the CDR3 is TGTGCCAGCAGTCAGGATACAGGGCGAGGTGAGCAGTTCTTC.

This sequence joins TRBV5-6 and TRBJ1-1; D is undetermined. The CDR3 length is 13 residues. The germline V gene encodes CDR1 SGHDT and CDR2 YYEEEE. With 2 bases removed from V and 8 bases from J, the gap between germline ends came to 13 bases. The CDR3 spells CASSLGVGKEAFF. The DNA for the CDR3 is TGTGCCAGCAGCTTAGGCGTCGGGAAAGAAGCTTTCTTT.

V is TRBV10-3 and J is TRBJ1-1; D is possibly TRBD1 (5 bases). CDR3 size: 13 residues. Germline CDR1 and CDR2: ENHRY and SYGVKD. Trimming stripped 10 bases from V and 1 base from J, with 13 bases between. The CDR3 bases are TGTGCCACCGGGGGACCTTCGAACACTGAAGCTTTCTTT. It yields the protein CATGGPSNTEAFF.

The V gene is TRBV7-6, the J gene TRBJ1-1; 8 positions agree with TRBD1. V lost 5 bases to trimming and J lost 7 bases; unmatched junction nucleotides: 3. The CDR3 has 12 amino acids. Germline V gene sequence: CDR1 SGHVS, CDR2 FNYEAQ. This CDR3 reads CASSIGQGEAFF. CDR3 sequence (DNA): TGTGCCAGCAGCATCGGACAGGGTGAAGCTTTCTTT.

The chain uses TRBV12-3 or TRBV12-4 and TRBJ1-2, with no clear D. The V end was cut by 3 bases, the J end by 3 bases, with 8 bases between. The CDR3 loop spans 13 amino acids. CDR3 bases: TGTGCCAGCAGTTTGGCTAGAGACTATGGCTACACCTTC. Translating it yields CASSLARDYGYTF.

The chain has TRBV1 and TRBJ1-4; the DNA was not compared with TRBD1, the D call given in the table. TRBV1 is a known pseudogene. CDR3 size: 17 residues. The chain's CDR3 is CTSSQDLAGDFREKLFF. CDR3 in DNA: TGCACCAGCAGCCAAGATTTGGCAGGGGATTTCCGTGAAAAACTGTTTTTT.

V gene TRBV10-3 combines with J gene TRBJ1-1; D is unclear. The CDR3 has 14 residues. Germline CDR1 reads ENHRY; CDR2 reads SYGVKD. V lost 3 bases, J lost 0 bases, and 8 bases lay in between. Here the CDR3 reads CAISDIRMNTEAFF. In DNA, the CDR3 is TGTGCCATCAGTGACATCAGAATGAACACTGAAGCTTTCTTT.